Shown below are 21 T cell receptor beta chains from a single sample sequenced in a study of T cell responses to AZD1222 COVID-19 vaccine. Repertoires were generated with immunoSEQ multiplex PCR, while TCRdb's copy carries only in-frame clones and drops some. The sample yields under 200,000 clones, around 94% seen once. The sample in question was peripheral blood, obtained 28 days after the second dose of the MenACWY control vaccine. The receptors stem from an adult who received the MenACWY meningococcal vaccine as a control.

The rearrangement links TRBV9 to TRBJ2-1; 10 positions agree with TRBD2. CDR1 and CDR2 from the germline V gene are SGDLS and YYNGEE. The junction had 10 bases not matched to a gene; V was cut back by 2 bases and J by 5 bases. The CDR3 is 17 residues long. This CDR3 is CASSVQPLAGENNEQFF. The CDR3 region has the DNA TGTGCCAGCAGCGTCCAGCCCCTAGCGGGGGAAAACAATGAGCAGTTCTTC. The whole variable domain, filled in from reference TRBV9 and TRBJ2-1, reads DSGVTQTPKHLITATGQRVTLRCSPRSGDLSVYWYQQSLDQGLQFLIQYYNGEERAKGNILERFSAQQFPDLHSELNLSSLELGDSALYFCASSVQPLAGENNEQFFGPGTRLTVL.

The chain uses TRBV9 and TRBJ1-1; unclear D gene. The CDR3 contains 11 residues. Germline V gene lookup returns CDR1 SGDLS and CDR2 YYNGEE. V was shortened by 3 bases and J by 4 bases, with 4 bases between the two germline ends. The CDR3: CASSAGTEAFF. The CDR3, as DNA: TGTGCCAGCAGCGCTGGCACTGAAGCTTTCTTT.

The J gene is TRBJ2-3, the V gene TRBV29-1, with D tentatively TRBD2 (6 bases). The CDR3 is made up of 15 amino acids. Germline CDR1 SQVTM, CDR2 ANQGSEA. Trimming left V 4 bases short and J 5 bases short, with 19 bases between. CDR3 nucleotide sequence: TGCAGCGTTGCCCCTTGGCGGGATTTAGGAGATACGCAGTATTTT. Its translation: CSVAPWRDLGDTQYF.

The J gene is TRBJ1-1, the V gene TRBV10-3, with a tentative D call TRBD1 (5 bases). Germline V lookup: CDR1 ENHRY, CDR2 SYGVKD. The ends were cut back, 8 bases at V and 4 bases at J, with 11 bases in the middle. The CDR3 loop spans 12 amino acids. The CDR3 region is CAIGRVGTEAFF. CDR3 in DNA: TGTGCCATCGGCAGGGTTGGCACTGAAGCTTTCTTT.

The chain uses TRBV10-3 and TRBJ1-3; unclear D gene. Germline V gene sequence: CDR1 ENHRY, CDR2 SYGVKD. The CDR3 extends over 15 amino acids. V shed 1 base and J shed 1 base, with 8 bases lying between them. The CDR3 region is CAISEWMDSGNTIYF. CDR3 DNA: TGTGCCATCAGTGAGTGGATGGATTCTGGAAACACCATATATTTT.

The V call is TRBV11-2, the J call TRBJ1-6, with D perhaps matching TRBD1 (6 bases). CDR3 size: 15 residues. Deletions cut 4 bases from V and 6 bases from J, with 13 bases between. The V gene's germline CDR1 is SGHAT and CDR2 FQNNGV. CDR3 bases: TGTGCCAGCAGCTCCTCCGGGACACTTAATTCACCCCTCCACTTT. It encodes CASSSSGTLNSPLHF.

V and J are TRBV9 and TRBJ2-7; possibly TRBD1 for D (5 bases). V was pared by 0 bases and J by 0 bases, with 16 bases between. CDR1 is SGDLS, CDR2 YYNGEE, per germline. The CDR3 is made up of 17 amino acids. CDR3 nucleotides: TGTGCCAGCAGCGTAGGGCCGTCAGGGCATGGCTCCTACGAGCAGTACTTC. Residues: CASSVGPSGHGSYEQYF.

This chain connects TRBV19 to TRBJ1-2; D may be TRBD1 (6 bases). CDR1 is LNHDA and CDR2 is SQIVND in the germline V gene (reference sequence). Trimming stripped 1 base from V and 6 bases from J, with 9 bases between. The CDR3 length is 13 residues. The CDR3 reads CASSIAGGDGYTF. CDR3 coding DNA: TGTGCCAGTAGTATAGCCGGGGGCGATGGCTACACCTTC.

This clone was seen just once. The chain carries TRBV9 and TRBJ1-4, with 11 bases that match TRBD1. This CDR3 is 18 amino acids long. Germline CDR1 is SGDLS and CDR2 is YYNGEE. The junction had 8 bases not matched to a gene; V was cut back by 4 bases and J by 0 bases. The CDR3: CASSSSSGQGATNEKLFF. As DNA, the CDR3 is TGTGCCAGCAGCTCGAGTTCGGGACAGGGGGCAACTAATGAAAAACTGTTTTTT. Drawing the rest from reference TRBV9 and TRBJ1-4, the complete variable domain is DSGVTQTPKHLITATGQRVTLRCSPRSGDLSVYWYQQSLDQGLQFLIQYYNGEERAKGNILERFSAQQFPDLHSELNLSSLELGDSALYFCASSSSSGQGATNEKLFFGSGTQLSVL.

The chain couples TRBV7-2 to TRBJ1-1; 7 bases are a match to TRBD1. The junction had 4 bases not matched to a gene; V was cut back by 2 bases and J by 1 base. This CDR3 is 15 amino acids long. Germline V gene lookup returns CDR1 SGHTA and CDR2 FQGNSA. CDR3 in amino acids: CASSLTTGPNTEAFF. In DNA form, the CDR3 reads TGTGCCAGCAGCTTAACGACAGGGCCGAACACTGAAGCTTTCTTT.

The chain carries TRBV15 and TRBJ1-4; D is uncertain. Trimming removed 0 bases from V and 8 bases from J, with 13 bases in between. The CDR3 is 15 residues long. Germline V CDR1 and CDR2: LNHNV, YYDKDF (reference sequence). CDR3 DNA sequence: TGTGCCACCAGCAGAGATCGCGGAGCAGGCGAAAAACTGTTTTTT. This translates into CATSRDRGAGEKLFF. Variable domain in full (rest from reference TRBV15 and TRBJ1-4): DAMVIQNPRYQVTQFGKPVTLSCSQTLNHNVMYWYQQKSSQAPKLLFHYYDKDFNNEADTPDNFQSRRPNTSFCFLDIRSPGLGDTAMYLCATSRDRGAGEKLFFGSGTQLSVL.

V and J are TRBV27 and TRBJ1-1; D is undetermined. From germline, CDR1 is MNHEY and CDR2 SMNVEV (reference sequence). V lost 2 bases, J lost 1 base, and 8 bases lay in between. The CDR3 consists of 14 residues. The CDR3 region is CASSLQYTNTEAFF. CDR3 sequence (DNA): TGTGCCAGCAGTTTACAATACACGAACACTGAAGCTTTCTTT.

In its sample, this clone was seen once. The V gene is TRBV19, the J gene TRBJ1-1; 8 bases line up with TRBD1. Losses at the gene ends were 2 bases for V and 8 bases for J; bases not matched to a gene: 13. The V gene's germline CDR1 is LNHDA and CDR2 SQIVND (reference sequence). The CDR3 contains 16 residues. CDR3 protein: CASSINPDRVRSEAFF. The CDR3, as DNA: TGTGCCAGTAGTATAAATCCGGACAGGGTTCGATCCGAAGCTTTCTTT.

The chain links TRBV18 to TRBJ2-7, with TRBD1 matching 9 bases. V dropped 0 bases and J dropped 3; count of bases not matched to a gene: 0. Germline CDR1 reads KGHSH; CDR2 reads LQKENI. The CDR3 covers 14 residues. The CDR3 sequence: CASSPPTGGYEQYF. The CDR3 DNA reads TGTGCCAGCTCACCACCGACAGGGGGCTACGAGCAGTACTTC. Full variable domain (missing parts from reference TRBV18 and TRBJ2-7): NAGVMQNPRHLVRRRGQEARLRCSPMKGHSHVYWYRQLPEEGLKFMVYLQKENIIDESGMPKERFSAEFPKEGPSILRIQQVVRGDSAAYFCASSPPTGGYEQYFGPGTRLTVT.

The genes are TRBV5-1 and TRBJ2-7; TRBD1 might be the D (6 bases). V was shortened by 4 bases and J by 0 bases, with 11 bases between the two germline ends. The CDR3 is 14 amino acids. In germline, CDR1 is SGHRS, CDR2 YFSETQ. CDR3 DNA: TGCGCCAGCAGCGAGAGGACAGCCTCCTACGAGCAGTACTTC. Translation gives CASSERTASYEQYF.

CDR3 protein: CASSPGQGAYQPQHF. The CDR3 nucleotides read TGCGCCAGCAGCCCAGGACAGGGGGCCTATCAGCCCCAGCATTTT. The chain employs TRBV5-1 and TRBJ1-5; 11 bases are a match to TRBD1. Germline V CDR1 and CDR2: SGHRS, YFSETQ. Unmatched junction bases numbered 5, after V lost 4 bases and J lost 5 bases. The CDR3 is made up of 15 amino acids.

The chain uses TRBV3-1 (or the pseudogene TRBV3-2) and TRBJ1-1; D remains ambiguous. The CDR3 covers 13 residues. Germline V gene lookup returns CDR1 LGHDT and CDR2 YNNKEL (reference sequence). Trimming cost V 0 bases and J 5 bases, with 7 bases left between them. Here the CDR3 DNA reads TGTGCCAGCAGCCAAGATAGGGAGACTGAAGCTTTCTTT. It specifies CASSQDRETEAFF.

The CDR3 is CASSRRGGRASHNEQFF. In DNA, the CDR3 is TGTGCCAGCAGCCGAAGGGGCGGGAGGGCGTCGCACAATGAGCAGTTCTTC. This rearrangement joins TRBV7-9 to TRBJ2-1, with 9 bases aligning to TRBD2. The trim removed 5 bases at V and 5 bases at J, leaving 13 bases unmatched. The CDR3 is made up of 17 amino acids. Germline values: CDR1 SEHNR, CDR2 FQNEAQ (reference sequence).

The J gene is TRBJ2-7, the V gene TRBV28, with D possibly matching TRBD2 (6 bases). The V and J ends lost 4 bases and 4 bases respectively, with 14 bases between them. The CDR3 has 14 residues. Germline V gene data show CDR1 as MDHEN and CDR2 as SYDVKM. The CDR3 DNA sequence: TGTGCCAGCAGTTCTTTATCGGGAGCATACGAGCAGTACTTC. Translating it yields CASSSLSGAYEQYF.

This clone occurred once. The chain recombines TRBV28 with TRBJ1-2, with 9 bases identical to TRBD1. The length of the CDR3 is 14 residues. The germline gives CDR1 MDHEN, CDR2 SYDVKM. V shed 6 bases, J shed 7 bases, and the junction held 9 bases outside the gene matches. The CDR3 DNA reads TGTGCCAGCAGACCACAGACAGGGGGAAGTGGCTACACCTTC. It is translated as CASRPQTGGSGYTF.

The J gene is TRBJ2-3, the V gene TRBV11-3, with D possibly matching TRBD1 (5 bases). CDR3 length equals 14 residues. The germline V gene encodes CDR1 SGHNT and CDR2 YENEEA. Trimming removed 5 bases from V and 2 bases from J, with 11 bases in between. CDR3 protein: CASSPRDHTDTQYF. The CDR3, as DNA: TGTGCCAGCAGCCCCAGGGATCACACAGATACGCAGTATTTT.